The 4 T cell receptor beta chains listed next were all sequenced from one sample in a study of CD8+ T cells in alopecia areata. The treatment here: oral pan-JAK inhibitor, 5-10 mg twice daily. Extraction of RNA preceded its reverse transcription into cDNA, which served as the sequencing template. Sequenced by immunoSEQ multiplex PCR; TCRdb stores in-frame clones only, minus some. The table lists some 160,000 clones, just over 65% of them singletons. The material was CD4+ T cells sorted from blood, obtained at week 4, from a patient treated with tofacitinib. The origin of the receptors is a human donor with alopecia areata.

The count of this clone is one. This chain links TRBV6-6 with TRBJ1-2; D unclear. CDR1 and CDR2 from the germline V gene are MNHNY and SVGAGI (reference sequence). This CDR3 has 12 residues. V dropped 5 bases and J dropped 4 bases, with 8 bases sitting between them. CDR3 amino acids: CASSPDGYGYTF. CDR3 nucleotide sequence: TGTGCCAGCAGTCCCGACGGCTATGGCTACACCTTC.

About this clone itself: In the same sample, other DNA sequences code for this CDR3. CDR3 protein: CASSLGVETQYF. CDR3 nucleotide sequence: TGTGCCAGCAGCTTGGGGGTGGAGACCCAGTACTTC. The chain uses TRBV5-6 and TRBJ2-5, with D unresolved. CDR1 is SGHDT, CDR2 YYEEEE, per germline. This CDR3 contains 12 residues. Trimming took 0 bases from V and 5 from J, leaving 5 bases between them.

The gene calls are TRBV30 and TRBJ2-1; 9 bases map to TRBD1. Per the germline V gene, CDR1 is GTSNPN and CDR2 is SVGIG (reference sequence). J gave up 10 bases and V 2 bases, and 12 bases lay outside the gene matches. The CDR3 is made up of 15 amino acids. In DNA form, the CDR3 reads TGTGCCTGGAGTTACCAAGGGACAGGGACCCCGGAGCAGTTCTTC. Translating gives CAWSYQGTGTPEQFF.

The chain recombines TRBV30 with TRBJ2-7; D uncertain. The ends were cut back, 2 bases at V and 1 base at J, with 9 bases in the middle. CDR1 and CDR2 from the germline V gene are GTSNPN and SVGIG (reference sequence). The length of the CDR3 is 13 residues. The CDR3 is CAWSKFRSYEQYF. For the CDR3, the DNA is TGTGCCTGGAGTAAGTTTAGGTCCTACGAGCAGTACTTC.